The clone carrying this TCR beta chain was observed once. This specimen comes from a study of blood T cell repertoires in COVID-19. Study as a whole: Whether acute or convalescent, the COVID-19 samples came from the United States, Italy and Spain.

Assay used: immunoSEQ multiplex PCR; TCRdb lists only in-frame clones, some missing. The top ten hold 13% to 15% of the sample, which has 170,000 or so clones, 84% seen once. The CDR3 length is 13 residues. In germline, CDR1 is ENHRY, CDR2 SYGVKD. V lost 6 bases, J lost 4 bases, and 4 bases stayed unmatched. The receptor comes from a man between 18 and 35 years old with active or convalescent COVID-19. Sequencing used peripheral blood. The chain couples TRBV10-3 to TRBJ2-5, with 8 positions matching TRBD1. This CDR3 reads CAIRATGAETQYF. The DNA for the CDR3 is TGTGCCATCAGAGCGACAGGGGCAGAGACCCAGTACTTC.